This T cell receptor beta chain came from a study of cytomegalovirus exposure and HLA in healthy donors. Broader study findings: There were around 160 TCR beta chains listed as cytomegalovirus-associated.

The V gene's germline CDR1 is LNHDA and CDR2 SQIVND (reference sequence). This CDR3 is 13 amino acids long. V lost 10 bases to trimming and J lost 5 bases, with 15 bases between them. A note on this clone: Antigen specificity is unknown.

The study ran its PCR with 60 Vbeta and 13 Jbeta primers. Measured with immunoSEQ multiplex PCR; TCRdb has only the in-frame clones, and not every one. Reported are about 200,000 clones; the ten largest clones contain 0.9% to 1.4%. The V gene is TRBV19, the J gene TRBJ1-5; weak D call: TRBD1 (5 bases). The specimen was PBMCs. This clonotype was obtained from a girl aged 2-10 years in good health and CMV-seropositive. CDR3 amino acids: CATTPKGYQPQHF. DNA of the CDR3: TGTGCCACCACCCCGAAGGGGTATCAGCCCCAGCATTTT.